This is a list of T cell receptor beta chains from one sample in a study of blood T cell repertoires in COVID-19. The repertoire was sequenced with immunoSEQ multiplex PCR; TCRdb's copy has only in-frame clones and lacks some. The repertoire consists of over 120,000 clones, with more than 80% occurring once and the leading ten covering approximately 4.3%. Sequenced material: PBMCs or T cells enriched from blood (not recorded which). The source is a man in his forties or fifties who had recovered from COVID-19. Both conserved end residues are part of each CDR3. Fields, in order: V gene, J gene, clone size, CDR3 protein. Size values are once, few and many counts, or a class for expanded clones, and some rows have none.

v_gene: TRBV19; j_gene: TRBJ1-5; abundance: .; CDR3aa: CASSLRYSNQPQHF
v_gene: TRBV18; j_gene: TRBJ2-1; abundance: .; CDR3aa: CASSPDRTYNEQFF
v_gene: TRBV19; j_gene: TRBJ1-2; abundance: .; CDR3aa: CASSQGAKGYTF
v_gene: TRBV4-3; j_gene: TRBJ1-2; abundance: .; CDR3aa: CASSRSDRGVYGYTF
v_gene: TRBV5-1; j_gene: TRBJ2-6; abundance: few; CDR3aa: CASSLTGSGGGANVLTF
v_gene: TRBV18; j_gene: TRBJ2-3; abundance: .; CDR3aa: CASSPEPPGRRGDTQYF
v_gene: TRBV11-1; j_gene: TRBJ1-2; abundance: .; CDR3aa: CASSWAGYGYTF
v_gene: TRBV4-3; j_gene: TRBJ1-4; abundance: .; CDR3aa: CASSQSRRGSTNEKLFF
v_gene: TRBV5-5; j_gene: TRBJ1-1; abundance: once; CDR3aa: CASSLHGTGSSEAFF
v_gene: TRBV29-1; j_gene: TRBJ1-2; abundance: .; CDR3aa: CSVPTPGQGVVNYGYTF
v_gene: TRBV7-2; j_gene: TRBJ2-6; abundance: few; CDR3aa: CASSLQVGVSGANVLTF
v_gene: TRBV5-1; j_gene: TRBJ2-3; abundance: .; CDR3aa: CASSLDGSSTDTQYF
v_gene: TRBV23-1; j_gene: TRBJ2-7; abundance: .; CDR3aa: CASSLNNGVGGAYEQYF
v_gene: TRBV2; j_gene: TRBJ1-5; abundance: .; CDR3aa: CASSYDRGRQPQHF
v_gene: TRBV7-9; j_gene: TRBJ1-2; abundance: .; CDR3aa: CASSLGAGSSYGYTF
v_gene: TRBV28; j_gene: TRBJ1-6; abundance: .; CDR3aa: CASRFRGTGPSPLHF
v_gene: TRBV11-2; j_gene: TRBJ1-2; abundance: .; CDR3aa: CASSLDSRMGDGYTF
v_gene: TRBV2; j_gene: TRBJ1-2; abundance: .; CDR3aa: CASTRTPGSYGYTF
v_gene: TRBV19; j_gene: TRBJ2-1; abundance: once; CDR3aa: CARGGEREVSYNEQFF
v_gene: TRBV7-9; j_gene: TRBJ1-4; abundance: .; CDR3aa: CASSLGDGENEKLFF
v_gene: TRBV29-1; j_gene: TRBJ1-5; abundance: .; CDR3aa: CSVEEDNQPQHF
v_gene: TRBV28; j_gene: TRBJ1-3; abundance: .; CDR3aa: CASSLSLLTGGSSGNTIYF
v_gene: TRBV3-1/TRBV3-2; j_gene: TRBJ2-1; abundance: .; CDR3aa: CASSQVRRGDYNEQFF
v_gene: TRBV27; j_gene: TRBJ1-1; abundance: .; CDR3aa: CASRRVGGAEAFF
v_gene: TRBV10-3; j_gene: TRBJ2-3; abundance: once; CDR3aa: CAITGASGTTDTQYF
v_gene: TRBV7-2; j_gene: TRBJ2-1; abundance: .; CDR3aa: CASSLARINEQFF
v_gene: TRBV12-3/TRBV12-4; j_gene: TRBJ2-3; abundance: .; CDR3aa: CASGQQGADTQYF
v_gene: TRBV28; j_gene: TRBJ1-4; abundance: .; CDR3aa: CASSPRGRTTNEKLFF
v_gene: TRBV15; j_gene: TRBJ1-2; abundance: .; CDR3aa: CATSRDRSLSRGYTF
v_gene: TRBV5-1; j_gene: TRBJ2-5; abundance: .; CDR3aa: CASSLGRNGETQYF
v_gene: TRBV7-2; j_gene: TRBJ2-5; abundance: .; CDR3aa: CASSPNRGRETQYF
v_gene: TRBV11-1; j_gene: TRBJ1-1; abundance: once; CDR3aa: CASSLVSGNTEAFF
v_gene: TRBV19; j_gene: TRBJ1-5; abundance: .; CDR3aa: CASTSRALGQPQHF
v_gene: TRBV5-8; j_gene: TRBJ2-3; abundance: .; CDR3aa: CASSLGQVLTDTQYF
v_gene: TRBV6-2/TRBV6-3; j_gene: TRBJ2-3; abundance: .; CDR3aa: CASSYVQGVKGTDTQYF
v_gene: TRBV7-2; j_gene: TRBJ2-5; abundance: .; CDR3aa: CASSLRTGRETQYF
v_gene: TRBV4-3; j_gene: TRBJ1-5; abundance: .; CDR3aa: CASSQDGGQPQHF
v_gene: TRBV7-8; j_gene: TRBJ2-3; abundance: once; CDR3aa: CASSWGVRGGEDTQYF
v_gene: TRBV24-1; j_gene: TRBJ1-5; abundance: .; CDR3aa: CATSEARGGLNQPQHF
v_gene: TRBV6-5; j_gene: TRBJ2-7; abundance: .; CDR3aa: CASSRTATYEQYF
v_gene: TRBV3-1/TRBV3-2; j_gene: TRBJ2-2; abundance: .; CDR3aa: CASSPASAGVGELFF
v_gene: TRBV15; j_gene: TRBJ2-2; abundance: .; CDR3aa: CATSRPGDTGELFF
v_gene: TRBV4-3; j_gene: TRBJ2-7; abundance: .; CDR3aa: CASSRDGGAYEQYF